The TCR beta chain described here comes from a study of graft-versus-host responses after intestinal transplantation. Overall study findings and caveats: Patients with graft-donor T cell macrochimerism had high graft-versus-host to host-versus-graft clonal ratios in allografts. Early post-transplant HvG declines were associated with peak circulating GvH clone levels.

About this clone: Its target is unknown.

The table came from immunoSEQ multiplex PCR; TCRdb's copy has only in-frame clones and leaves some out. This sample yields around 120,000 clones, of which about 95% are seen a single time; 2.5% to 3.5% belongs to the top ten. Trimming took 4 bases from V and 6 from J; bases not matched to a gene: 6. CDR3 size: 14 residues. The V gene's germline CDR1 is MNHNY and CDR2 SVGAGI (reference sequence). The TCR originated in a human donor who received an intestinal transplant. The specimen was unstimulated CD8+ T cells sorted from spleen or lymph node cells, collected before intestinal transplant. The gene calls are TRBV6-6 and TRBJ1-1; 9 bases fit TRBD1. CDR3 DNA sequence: TGTGCCAGCAGTTTGGGACAGGGTTACTCTGAAGCTTTCTTT. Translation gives CASSLGQGYSEAFF.